The sequence of this TCR beta chain was determined in a study of T cells in Graves' hyperthyroidism and ophthalmopathy. The TCR beta CDR3 regions underwent amplification using RNA transcripts as the source. An initial round of RT-PCR targeting the TCR CDR3 relied on the HTBI primer set. TCRdb independently ran MiXCR on the multiplex PCR reads; one entry per CDR3 protein. The sample carries 540,000 or so distinct CDR3 sequences, about a sixth recorded once. The CDR3 is made up of 16 amino acids. The germline CDR1 and CDR2 sequences are LNHDA and SQIVND (reference sequence). V was pared by 0 bases and J by 9 bases, with 7 bases of the junction left unmatched. This clonotype was counted ten times or more. The study enrolled patients aged 18 to 65 with newly diagnosed hyperthyroidism of under 2 months' duration. Clinical symptoms, serum thyroxine and TRAb, thyroid ultrasound and orbital computed tomography together formed the diagnostic basis. PBMCs were obtained from 9 to 10 ml fresh peripheral blood.

The chain has TRBV19 and TRBJ2-1; 11 nucleotides match TRBD2. The sample taken for sequencing was blood. This receptor was obtained from a woman in her 30s with Graves' hyperthyroidism. The CDR3 reads CASSIDRLAGGSEQFF. The CDR3 nucleotides read TGTGCCAGTAGTATAGATCGGTTAGCGGGAGGGAGTGAGCAGTTCTTC.